This TCR beta chain came from a study of T cell responses to AZD1222 COVID-19 vaccine. The study, taken as a whole, reports: All repertoire sampling was performed exclusively after the peak T cell response. Breadth and depth of Spike-specific TCRs rose after two AZD1222 doses.

Clones were sequenced by immunoSEQ multiplex PCR, and TCRdb holds only the in-frame ones, with some missing. There are about 110,000 clones in the sample; 70% to 90% occur only once, and around 5% lies in the top ten. V gave up 5 bases and J gave up 7 bases; unmatched junction bases: 4. CDR3 length: 13 residues. Turning to this clone: Its matching antigen is unknown.

The sequence was collected from an adult who received the AZD1222 COVID-19 vaccine. This sample comprised peripheral blood, obtained 28 days after the second AZD1222 dose. This chain joins TRBV12-3 or TRBV12-4 and TRBJ2-1; 8 bases fit TRBD1. The CDR3 coding sequence is TGTGCCAGCAGTGGACAGGGCTCAAATGAGCAGTTCTTC. It translates to CASSGQGSNEQFF.